This TCR beta chain was recorded in a study of blood T cell repertoires in COVID-19. Study details: COVID-19 samples from acute and convalescent phases originated in the United States, Italy and Spain. The analysed material was cDNA or gDNA that came from T cells, B-cell-depleted T cells, or PBMCs.

Authors' analysis steps: Researchers report that nucleated cell counts were estimated from reference gene primer amplification. The protocol was immunoSEQ multiplex PCR, while the TCRdb copy is restricted to in-frame clones and leaves out a portion. V and J calls and clone size are given by that table; D and trimming were obtained from the DNA. Of 250,000 to 350,000 clones in the sample, 75% to 90% are singletons; the top ten hold 2% to 2.5%. Sample: peripheral blood. The source is a woman aged 50 to 65 who had recovered from COVID-19.

CDR3 nucleotides: TGTGCCACCGAGAGTCGTGCAGGCTCCTACGAGCAGTACTTC. It is translated as CATESRAGSYEQYF. The chain is built from TRBV10-3 and TRBJ2-7, with D unresolved. The germline CDR1 and CDR2 sequences are ENHRY and SYGVKD. The V and J ends lost 10 bases and 0 bases respectively, with 16 bases between them. The CDR3 runs to 14 residues.